These 25 T cell receptor beta chains share one sample of origin, sequenced in a study of regulatory T cells in long-lasting Graves disease. The time point: persistent/refractory GD, antithyroid drugs over 5 years with positive TRAb. The TCR library used RNA extracted from PBMCs. Construction of the TCR beta libraries employed iRepertoire HTBI primers in conjunction with Arm-PCR of CDR3 regions. TCRdb itself ran the multiplex PCR reads through MiXCR, one entry per CDR3 protein. Of 420,000 or so distinct CDR3 sequences in the sample, roughly a quarter were seen once. The specimen comprised peripheral blood mononuclear cells (PBMCs), sampled when the disease was refractory, from a patient treated with antithyroid drugs. Source of these receptors: a female donor with Graves disease.

A note on this clonotype: A read error may be the cause here, since a much bigger clone is one base away. CDR3 DNA: TGTGCCAGCAGTTCCCTGTCGGACAGGGCGGAGGACTATGGCTACACCTTC. Its translation: CASSSLSDRAEDYGYTF. V gene TRBV27 combines with J gene TRBJ1-2, with 8 bases matching TRBD1. This CDR3 has 17 residues. Germline-derived CDR1 and CDR2 are MNHEY and SMNVEV (reference sequence). J was trimmed by 3 bases and V by 4 bases; bases with no gene match: 13.

This clonotype was seen more than once but under ten times. The chain joins TRBV5-1 to TRBJ1-6; D is possibly TRBD1 (5 bases). Trimming stripped 4 bases from V and 7 bases from J, with 18 bases between. CDR3 size: 16 residues. Germline V gene sequence: CDR1 SGHRS, CDR2 YFSETQ. As DNA, the CDR3 is TGCGCCAGCAGCCCTTCTCGGGAGGGGAGAAATTCACCCCTCCACTTT. Its protein product is CASSPSREGRNSPLHF.

V and J are TRBV13 and TRBJ2-4, with a tentative D call TRBD1 (6 bases). The J call is in doubt because the DNA end fits TRBJ2-5 better. Germline V gene sequence: CDR1 PRHDT, CDR2 FYEKMQ (reference sequence). The CDR3 totals 15 residues. The CDR3 DNA is TGTGCCAGCAGCTTAGGAACTACAGGGTTTGAGACCCAGTACTTC. Protein sequence: CASSLGTTGFETQYF.

This chain uses TRBV11-1 with TRBJ2-1, with D uncertain. CDR1 and CDR2 (germline): SGHAT, FQDESV (reference sequence). Trimming stripped 2 bases from V and 8 bases from J, with 10 bases between. The CDR3 sequence is 13 residues long. CDR3 DNA sequence: TGTGCCAGCAGCTTAAAGCGTCTCGATGAGCAGTTCTTC. This codes for CASSLKRLDEQFF.

The table lists this clonotype with a few counts. The V call is TRBV5-1, the J call TRBJ2-7; TRBD1 is a possible D gene (5 bases). Trimming left V 3 bases short and J 6 bases short, with 16 bases between. There are 14 residues in the CDR3. Germline loops: CDR1 SGHRS, CDR2 YFSETQ. CDR3 loop: CASSSSGKPCEQYF. The CDR3 bases are TGCGCCAGCAGCTCTTCAGGGAAGCCCTGCGAGCAGTACTTC. Full variable domain (rest looked up from reference TRBV5-1 and TRBJ2-7): KAGVTQTPRYLIKTRGQQVTLSCSPISGHRSVSWYQQTPGQGLQFLFEYFSETQRNKGNFPGRFSGRQFSNSRSEMNVSTLELGDSALYLCASSSSGKPCEQYFGPGTRLTVT.

In its sample, this clonotype was seen a few times. This chain links TRBV7-2 with TRBJ2-7; TRBD2 aligns across 13 bases. Per germline, CDR1 SGHTA and CDR2 FQGNSA. This CDR3 contains 16 residues. The V and J ends lost 5 bases and 3 bases, in that order; junction bases with no gene match: 7. The CDR3 DNA sequence: TGTGCCAGCAGCCGTAGCGGGACTAGCGGGAACTACGAGCAGTACTTC. It codes for CASSRSGTSGNYEQYF.

This clonotype occurred a few times. The rearrangement joins TRBV11-1 to TRBJ2-7; D gene unclear. Germline CDR1 SGHAT, CDR2 FQDESV (reference sequence). The germline V and J ends were trimmed by 1 base and 3 bases, with 16 bases remaining between them. The CDR3 is 16 residues long. CDR3 residues: CASSLVLAGRNYEQYF. The CDR3 DNA follows: TGTGCCAGCAGCTTAGTGTTGGCAGGAAGAAACTACGAGCAGTACTTC.

This clonotype was recorded many times. The chain joins TRBV10-3 to TRBJ1-2; the D is unclear. Germline CDR1 ENHRY, CDR2 SYGVKD. The CDR3 has 13 amino acids. The V end was cut by 3 bases, the J end by 7 bases, with 12 bases between. In DNA form, the CDR3 reads TGTGCCATCAGTGAAGGTACATCCGGTGGCTACACCTTC. Its translation: CAISEGTSGGYTF.

This clonotype came up many times. The genes are TRBV2 and TRBJ2-7; 8 nucleotides line up with TRBD1. The CDR3 contains 14 residues. The V gene's germline CDR1 is SNHLY and CDR2 FYNNEI. V was clipped by 6 bases and J by 1 base; unmatched bases: 5. The CDR3 bases are TGTGCCAGCAGGTCACAGGGGGAATCCTACGAGCAGTACTTC. Amino acid sequence: CASRSQGESYEQYF.

This clonotype was observed a handful of times. The V gene is TRBV15, the J gene TRBJ2-3; 8 bases are shared with TRBD2. The germline gives CDR1 LNHNV, CDR2 YYDKDF (reference sequence). CDR3 length: 15 residues. V lost 4 bases and J lost 3; bases outside the gene matches: 6. DNA of the CDR3: TGTGCCACCAGCATGAGGCCTAGCGGGACAGATACGCAGTATTTT. It codes for CATSMRPSGTDTQYF.

Ten or more counts support this clonotype. The chain employs TRBV5-6 and TRBJ2-5; D may be TRBD2 (5 bases). The CDR3 loop spans 13 amino acids. V shed 4 bases and J shed 2 bases, with 9 bases lying between them. Germline V CDR1 and CDR2: SGHDT, YYEEEE. The CDR3 is CASSRADQETQYF. For the CDR3, the DNA is TGTGCCAGCAGCCGAGCGGATCAAGAGACCCAGTACTTC.

CDR3 in amino acids: CASSPGRGRSGYTF. For the CDR3, the DNA is TGTGCCAGCAGTCCCGGTCGGGGGCGGAGTGGCTACACCTTC. This chain joins TRBV7-2 and TRBJ1-2; D is perhaps TRBD1 (6 bases). This CDR3 comprises 14 residues. CDR1 is SGHTA and CDR2 is FQGNSA in the germline V gene. With 6 bases removed from V and 7 bases from J, the gap between germline ends came to 18 bases.

Comments on this clonotype: A much larger clonotype is one base distant, so this may be a read error. J is TRBJ2-5 and V is TRBV12-3 or TRBV12-4; TRBD2 matches 7 bases. V was clipped by 6 bases and J by 9 bases; unmatched bases: 16. The length of the CDR3 is 15 residues. CDR3 coding DNA: TGTGCCAGCAGCCACGGCGGGGGAGGGAGGGAGGCCCAGTACTTC. Translation gives CASSHGGGGREAQYF.

V gene TRBV6-1 combines with J gene TRBJ2-7; tentatively, D is TRBD1 (6 bases). This CDR3 comprises 16 residues. Germline CDR1 is MNHNS and CDR2 is SASEGT. Trimming shortened V by 6 bases and J by 4 bases, and 22 bases separated the two germline ends. CDR3 coding DNA: TGTGCCAGCAGCCAGGGGCCATTCCGTATTTTTTACGAGCAGTACTTC. Protein: CASSQGPFRIFYEQYF.

The rearrangement links TRBV20-1 to TRBJ2-3; 9 bases align to TRBD2. The CDR3 covers 20 residues. The V gene end was trimmed by 7 bases and the J gene end by 0 bases; junction bases not matched to a gene: 23. Germline assignment: CDR1 DFQATT and CDR2 SNEGSKA (reference sequence). The CDR3: CSEPFKTEAGGPGSTDTQYF. Here the CDR3 DNA reads TGCAGTGAGCCCTTTAAGACGGAGGCGGGAGGGCCAGGCAGCACAGATACGCAGTATTTT.

CDR3 amino acids: CASSLRTSGKTGELFF. CDR3 nucleotides: TGTGCCAGCAGCCTAAGGACTAGCGGGAAGACCGGGGAGCTGTTTTTT. This chain links TRBV4-2 with TRBJ2-2; 12 bases map to TRBD2. Germline CDR1 is LGHNA and CDR2 is YNFKEQ. The CDR3 covers 16 residues. V shed 4 bases and J 5 bases; nucleotides not matched to a gene: 5.

The genes are TRBV18 and TRBJ2-5; tentatively, D is TRBD1 (5 bases). The CDR3 spans 15 residues. Germline assignment: CDR1 KGHSH and CDR2 LQKENI. The V end was cut by 3 bases, the J end by 5 bases, with 16 bases between. CDR3 in amino acids: CASSPVQGMGETQYF. In DNA, the CDR3 is TGTGCCAGCTCACCGGTTCAGGGAATGGGGGAGACCCAGTACTTC. The entire variable domain, with the rest obtained from reference TRBV18 and TRBJ2-5, is as follows: NAGVMQNPRHLVRRRGQEARLRCSPMKGHSHVYWYRQLPEEGLKFMVYLQKENIIDESGMPKERFSAEFPKEGPSILRIQQVVRGDSAAYFCASSPVQGMGETQYFGPGTRLLVL.

The chain recombines TRBV6-1 with TRBJ2-7; D not certain. Trimming shortened V by 5 bases and J by 2 bases, and 7 bases separated the two germline ends. Germline CDR1 reads MNHNS; CDR2 reads SASEGT. The CDR3 length is 12 residues. CDR3 sequence (DNA): TGTGCCAGCAGTAATCTTACCTACGAGCAGTACTTC. Its protein is CASSNLTYEQYF.

The V gene is TRBV30, the J gene TRBJ2-5; TRBD1 is a possible D gene (6 bases). Trimming shortened V by 4 bases and J by 5 bases, and 17 bases separated the two germline ends. The CDR3 is made up of 14 amino acids. From germline, CDR1 is GTSNPN and CDR2 SVGIG (reference sequence). DNA for the CDR3: TGTGCCTGGATGCGCAGGGGAGCACGGGAGACCCAGTACTTC. Translating gives CAWMRRGARETQYF.

The genes are TRBV3-1 and TRBJ2-2; D unresolved. This CDR3 is built from 13 residues. Germline V gene sequence: CDR1 LGHDT, CDR2 YNNKEL (reference sequence). V dropped 3 bases and J dropped 3 bases, with 5 bases sitting between them. The CDR3 region has the DNA TGTGCCAGCAGCCAGGCCTACACCGGGGAGCTGTTTTTT. Translation: CASSQAYTGELFF.

This clonotype occurred a few times. The rearrangement joins TRBV19 to TRBJ1-1, with D perhaps TRBD1 (5 bases). The CDR3 consists of 13 residues. V was trimmed by 3 bases and J by 6 bases, leaving 11 bases between them. Germline CDR1 is LNHDA and CDR2 is SQIVND (reference sequence). CDR3 coding DNA: TGTGCCAGTAGTATCGAGGGGTTGGCTGAAGCTTTCTTT. As protein: CASSIEGLAEAFF.

This clonotype was detected a few times. The chain links TRBV29-1 to TRBJ1-5; D is possibly TRBD1 (5 bases). V shed 5 bases and J shed 6 bases, with 14 bases lying between them. Germline CDR1 and CDR2: SQVTM and ANQGSEA. The CDR3 loop spans 13 amino acids. In DNA form, the CDR3 reads TGCAGCGTTCAAGGGGCTCTCGGTCAGCCCCAGCATTTT. Its translation: CSVQGALGQPQHF.

V usage is TRBV7-9 and J usage is TRBJ2-2; the D gene could be TRBD1 or TRBD2 (5 bases each). The V end lost 1 base, the J end lost 7 bases, and 13 bases lay between the germline ends. The CDR3 has 15 amino acids. Germline V gives CDR1 SEHNR, CDR2 FQNEAQ (reference sequence). The CDR3: CASSLGGSRGGELFF. The DNA for the CDR3 is TGTGCCAGCAGCTTAGGGGGGAGTCGGGGCGGGGAGCTGTTTTTT.

Concerning this clonotype: One base away lies a much larger clone, so this may be a sequencing read error. This chain connects TRBV30 to TRBJ1-4; D may be TRBD1 (5 bases). V lost 8 bases and J lost 6, with 10 bases in between. The CDR3 totals 11 residues. Per the germline V gene, CDR1 is GTSNPN and CDR2 is SVGIG (reference sequence). As DNA, the CDR3 is TGTGCCGAGACAGAGGATGAAAAACTGTTTTTT. This encodes CAETEDEKLFF. The whole variable domain, remainder taken from reference TRBV30 and TRBJ1-4, is SQTIHQWPATLVQPVGSPLSLECTVEGTSNPNLYWYRQAAGRGLQLLFYSVGIGQISSEVPQNLSASRPQDRQFILSSKKLLLSDSGFYLCAETEDEKLFFGSGTQLSVL.

This clonotype has only a few counts. The V and J genes are TRBV28 and TRBJ1-5; D is ambiguous. CDR1 and CDR2 (germline): MDHEN, SYDVKM. There are 14 residues in the CDR3. V dropped 2 bases and J dropped 3 bases, with 8 bases sitting between them. CDR3 sequence: CASSLHHSNQPQHF. The CDR3, as DNA: TGTGCCAGCAGTTTACATCATTCCAATCAGCCCCAGCATTTT.